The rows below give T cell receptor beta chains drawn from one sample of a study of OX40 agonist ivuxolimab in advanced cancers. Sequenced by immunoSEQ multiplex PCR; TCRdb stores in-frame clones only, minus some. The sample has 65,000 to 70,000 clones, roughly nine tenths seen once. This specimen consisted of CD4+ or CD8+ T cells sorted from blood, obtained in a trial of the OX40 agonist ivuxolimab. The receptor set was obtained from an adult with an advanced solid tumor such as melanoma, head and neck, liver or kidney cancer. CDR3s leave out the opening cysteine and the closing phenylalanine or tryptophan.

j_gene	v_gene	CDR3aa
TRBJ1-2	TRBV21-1	ASSQSVGYT
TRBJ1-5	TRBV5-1	ASSLIGDQPQH
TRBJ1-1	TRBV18	ASSPGTQMNTEAF
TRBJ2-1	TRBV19	ASSMAGTINEQF
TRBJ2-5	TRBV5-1	ASSLEGTQQETQY
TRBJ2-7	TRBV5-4	ASSPVPGQGNYEQY
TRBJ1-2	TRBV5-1	ASSLVGDREGYT
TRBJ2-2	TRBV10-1	ASSELLAGGRIGELF
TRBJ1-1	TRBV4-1	ASSQGGKSNTEAF
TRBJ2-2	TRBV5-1	ASTVGVGDTGELF
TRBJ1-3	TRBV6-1	ASSEEWGISGNTIY
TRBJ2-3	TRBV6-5	ASSRSGTTNTQY
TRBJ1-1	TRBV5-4	ASSRSNTNTEAF
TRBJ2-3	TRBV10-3	AISDSTDTQY
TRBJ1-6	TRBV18	ASSPLSRDRDYNSPLH
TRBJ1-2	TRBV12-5	ASGNNLSGGHGYT
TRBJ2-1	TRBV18	ASSPPGKINEQF
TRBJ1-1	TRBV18	ASSPDRGVYTEAF
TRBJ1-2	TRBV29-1	SVAGRSYYGYT
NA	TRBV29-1	SVGGHTYEQY
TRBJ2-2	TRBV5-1	ASSFLRGNTGELF
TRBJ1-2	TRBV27	ASSLSPTSYRGRAYGYT
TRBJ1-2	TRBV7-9	ASSSFGQGVIYGYT
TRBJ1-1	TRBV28	ASTTLGRHEAF
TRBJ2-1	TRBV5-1	ASSLDANSYNEQF
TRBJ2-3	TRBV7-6	ASSFLVLAGGFGGTDTQY
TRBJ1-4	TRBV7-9	ASSFLQWQPNEKLF
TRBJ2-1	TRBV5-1	ASSLYNHLANEQF
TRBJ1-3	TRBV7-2	ASSPESGNTIY
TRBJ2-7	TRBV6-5	ATFLPDFSEQY
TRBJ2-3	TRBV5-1	ASSLRGTGIDTQY
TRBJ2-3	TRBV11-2	ASSLGLVHTDTQY
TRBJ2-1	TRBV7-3	ASSLRPDEQF
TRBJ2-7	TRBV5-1	ASSLSGLYEQY
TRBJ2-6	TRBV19	ASRSGGPATGANVLT
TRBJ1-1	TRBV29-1	SGRDYINTEAF
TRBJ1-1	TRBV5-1	ASSLEGHVNTEAF
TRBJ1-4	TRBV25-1	ASSELDRRNEKLF
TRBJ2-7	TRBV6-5	ASSYPGTSEQY
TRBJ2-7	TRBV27	ASRQRTSGASSYEQY